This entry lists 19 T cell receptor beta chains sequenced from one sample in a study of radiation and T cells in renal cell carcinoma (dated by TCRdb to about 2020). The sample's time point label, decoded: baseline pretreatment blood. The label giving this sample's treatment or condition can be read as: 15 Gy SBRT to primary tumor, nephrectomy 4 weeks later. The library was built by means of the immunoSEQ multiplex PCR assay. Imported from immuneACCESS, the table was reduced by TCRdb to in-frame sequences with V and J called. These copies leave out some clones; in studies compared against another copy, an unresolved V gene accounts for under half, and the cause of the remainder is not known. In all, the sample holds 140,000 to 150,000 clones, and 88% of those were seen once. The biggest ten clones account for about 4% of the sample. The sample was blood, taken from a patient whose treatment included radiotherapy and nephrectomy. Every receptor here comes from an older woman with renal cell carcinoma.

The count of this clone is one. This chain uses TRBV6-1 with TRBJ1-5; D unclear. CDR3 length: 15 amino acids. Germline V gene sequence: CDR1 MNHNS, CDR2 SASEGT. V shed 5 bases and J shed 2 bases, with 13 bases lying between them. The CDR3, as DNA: TGTGCCAGCAGTTTCCCGGGTCTCGGCAATCAGCCCCAGCATTTT. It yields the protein CASSFPGLGNQPQHF.

DNA of the CDR3: TGTGCCAGCAGCGCCGGGGCTAGCGACTCCTACGAGCAGTACTTC. Encoded protein: CASSAGASDSYEQYF. The rearrangement links TRBV7-6 to TRBJ2-7; weak D call: TRBD2 (6 bases). The CDR3 runs to 15 residues. Germline V lookup: CDR1 SGHVS, CDR2 FNYEAQ. The V and J ends lost 5 bases and 0 bases respectively, with 14 bases between them.

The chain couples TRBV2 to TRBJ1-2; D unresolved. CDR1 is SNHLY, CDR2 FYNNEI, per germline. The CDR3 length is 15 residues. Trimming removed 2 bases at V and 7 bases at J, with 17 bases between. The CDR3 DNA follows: TGTGCCAGCAGTGAATTCAAGGGAACCCCTGGTGGCTACACCTTC. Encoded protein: CASSEFKGTPGGYTF.

The CDR3 nucleotides read TGTGCCAGCAGCGTAATGGGGGAGGGAAACACCATATATTTT. Translated: CASSVMGEGNTIYF. The gene calls are TRBV9 and TRBJ1-3; TRBD1 is a possible D gene (5 bases). The CDR3 covers 14 residues. Germline V lookup: CDR1 SGDLS, CDR2 YYNGEE. Trimming cost V 1 base and J 4 bases, with 9 bases left between them.

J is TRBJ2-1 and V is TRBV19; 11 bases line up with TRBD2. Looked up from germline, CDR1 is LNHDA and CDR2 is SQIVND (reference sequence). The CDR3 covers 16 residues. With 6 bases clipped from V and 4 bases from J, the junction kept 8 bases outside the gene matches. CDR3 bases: TGTGCCAGTAGCAAGGCCCTAGCGGGGGGTTACAATGAGCAGTTCTTC. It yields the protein CASSKALAGGYNEQFF.

The CDR3 sequence is CASSSQGAGYGYTF. Written as DNA, the CDR3 is TGTGCCAGCAGCTCCCAGGGGGCAGGCTATGGCTACACCTTC. J is TRBJ1-2 and V is TRBV7-2; 8 bases align to TRBD1. The junction had 5 bases not matched to a gene; V was cut back by 4 bases and J by 4 bases. Germline V CDR1 and CDR2: SGHTA, FQGNSA. This CDR3 contains 14 residues.

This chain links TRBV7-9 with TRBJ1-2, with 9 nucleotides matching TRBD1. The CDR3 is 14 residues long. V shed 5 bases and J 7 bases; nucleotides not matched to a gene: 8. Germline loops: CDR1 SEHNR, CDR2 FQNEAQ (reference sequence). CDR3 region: CASSPGTGLVGYTF. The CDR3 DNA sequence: TGTGCCAGCAGCCCCGGGACAGGGCTGGTTGGCTACACCTTC.

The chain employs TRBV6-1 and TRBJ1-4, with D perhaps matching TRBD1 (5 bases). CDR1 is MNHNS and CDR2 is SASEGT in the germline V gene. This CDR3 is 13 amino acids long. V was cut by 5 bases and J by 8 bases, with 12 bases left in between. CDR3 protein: CASSSNGAEKLFF. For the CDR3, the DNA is TGTGCCAGCAGTAGCAACGGGGCGGAAAAACTGTTTTTT.

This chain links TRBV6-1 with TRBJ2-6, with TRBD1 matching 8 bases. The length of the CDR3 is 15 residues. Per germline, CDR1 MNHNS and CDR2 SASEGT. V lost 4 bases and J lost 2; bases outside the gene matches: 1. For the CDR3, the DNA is TGTGCCAGCAGTGCAGGGGGCGCTGGGGCCAACGTCCTGACTTTC. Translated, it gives CASSAGGAGANVLTF.

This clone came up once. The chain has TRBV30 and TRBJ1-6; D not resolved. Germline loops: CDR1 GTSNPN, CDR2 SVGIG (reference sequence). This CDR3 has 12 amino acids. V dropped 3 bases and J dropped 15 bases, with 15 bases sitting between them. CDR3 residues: CAWRDTWSLLHF. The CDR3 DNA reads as TGTGCCTGGAGAGACACGTGGTCTCTCCTCCACTTT. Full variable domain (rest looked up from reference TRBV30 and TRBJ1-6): SQTIHQWPATLVQPVGSPLSLECTVEGTSNPNLYWYRQAAGRGLQLLFYSVGIGQISSEVPQNLSASRPQDRQFILSSKKLLLSDSGFYLCAWRDTWSLLHFGNGTRLTVT.

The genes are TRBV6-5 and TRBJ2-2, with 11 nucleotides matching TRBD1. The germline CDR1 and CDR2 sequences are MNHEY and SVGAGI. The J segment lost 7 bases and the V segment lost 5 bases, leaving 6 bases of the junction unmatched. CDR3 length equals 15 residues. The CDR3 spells CASSHGQGAHGELFF. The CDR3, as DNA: TGTGCCAGCAGTCACGGACAGGGGGCGCACGGGGAGCTGTTTTTT.

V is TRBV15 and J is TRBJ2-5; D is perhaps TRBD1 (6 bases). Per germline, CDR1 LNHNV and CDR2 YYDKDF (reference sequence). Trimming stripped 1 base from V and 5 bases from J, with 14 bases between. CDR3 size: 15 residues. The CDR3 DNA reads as TGTGCCACCAGCAGAGGAGGGACACGCGGCGAGACCCAGTACTTC. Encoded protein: CATSRGGTRGETQYF. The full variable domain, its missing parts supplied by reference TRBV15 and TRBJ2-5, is DAMVIQNPRYQVTQFGKPVTLSCSQTLNHNVMYWYQQKSSQAPKLLFHYYDKDFNNEADTPDNFQSRRPNTSFCFLDIRSPGLGDTAMYLCATSRGGTRGETQYFGPGTRLLVL.

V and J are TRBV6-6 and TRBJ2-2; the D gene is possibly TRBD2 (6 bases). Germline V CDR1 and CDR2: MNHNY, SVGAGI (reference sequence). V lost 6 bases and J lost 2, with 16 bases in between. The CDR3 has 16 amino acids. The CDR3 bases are TGTGCCAGCAGAGATCTAGCGACCTCTAACACCGGGGAGCTGTTTTTT. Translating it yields CASRDLATSNTGELFF.

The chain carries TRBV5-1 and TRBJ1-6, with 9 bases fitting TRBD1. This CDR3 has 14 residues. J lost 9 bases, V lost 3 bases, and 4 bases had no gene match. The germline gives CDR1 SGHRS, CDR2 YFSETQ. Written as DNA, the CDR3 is TGCGCCAGCAGCTACGGACAGGGGAGTTCACCCCTCCACTTT. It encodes CASSYGQGSSPLHF.

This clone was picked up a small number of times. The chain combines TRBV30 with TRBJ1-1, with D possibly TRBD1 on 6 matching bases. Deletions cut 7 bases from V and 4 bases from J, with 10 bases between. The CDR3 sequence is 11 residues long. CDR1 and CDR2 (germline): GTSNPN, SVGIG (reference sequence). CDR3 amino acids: CASTGFTEAFF. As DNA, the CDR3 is TGTGCCTCCACAGGGTTCACTGAAGCTTTCTTT.

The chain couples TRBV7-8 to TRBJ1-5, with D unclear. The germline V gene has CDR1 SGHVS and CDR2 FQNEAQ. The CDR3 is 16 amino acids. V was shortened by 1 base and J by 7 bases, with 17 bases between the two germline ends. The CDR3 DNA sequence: TGTGCCAGCAGCTTAGTGAGGAGGGCAATCGGCCAGCCCCAGCATTTT. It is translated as CASSLVRRAIGQPQHF.

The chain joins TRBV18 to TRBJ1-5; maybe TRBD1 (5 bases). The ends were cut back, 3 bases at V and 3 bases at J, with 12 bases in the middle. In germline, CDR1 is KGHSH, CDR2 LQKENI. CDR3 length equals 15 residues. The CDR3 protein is CASSPLGTANQPQHF. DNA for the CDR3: TGTGCCAGCTCACCCCTAGGGACGGCCAATCAGCCCCAGCATTTT.

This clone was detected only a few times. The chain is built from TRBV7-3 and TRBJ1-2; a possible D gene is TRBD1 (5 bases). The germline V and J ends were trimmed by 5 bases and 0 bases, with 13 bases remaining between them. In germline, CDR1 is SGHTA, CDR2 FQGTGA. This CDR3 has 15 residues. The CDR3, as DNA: TGTGCCAGCAGCGCTGACAGTTTTCCTAACTATGGCTACACCTTC. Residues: CASSADSFPNYGYTF.

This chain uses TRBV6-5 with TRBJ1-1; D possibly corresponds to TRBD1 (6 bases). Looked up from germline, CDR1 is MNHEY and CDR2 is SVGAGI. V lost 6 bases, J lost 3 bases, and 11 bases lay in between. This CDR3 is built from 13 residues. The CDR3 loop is CASRPGQYTEAFF. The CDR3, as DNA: TGTGCCAGCAGGCCCGGACAGTACACTGAAGCTTTCTTT.